Listed below are T cell receptor beta chains from one sample, sequenced in a study of graft-versus-host responses after intestinal transplantation. Libraries were prepared by immunoSEQ multiplex PCR; TCRdb keeps only in-frame clonotypes and omits some of them. The sample lists 85,000 to 130,000 clones, roughly nine tenths occurring once. No cognate antigen is known for these TCRs. Sequencing was performed on unstimulated CD4+ T cells sorted from spleen or lymph node cells, taken before intestinal transplant. Source of these receptors: a human donor who received an intestinal transplant. The CDR3 runs from the conserved cysteine through the conserved F or W. The D gene is left open where the match is weak. Size values are once, few and many counts, or a class for expanded clones, and some rows have none.

NA | TRBJ2-7 | few | TRBV7-9 | TGTGCCAGCAGCTTAGGGCAGGGTGGCGTTTTATACGAGCAGTACTTC | CASSLGQGGVLYEQYF
TRBD1 | TRBJ2-3 | few | TRBV2 | TGTGCCAGCAGGAGGACAGGGGAGTTTTCAGATACGCAGTATTTT | CASRRTGEFSDTQYF
TRBD2 | TRBJ2-5 | NA | TRBV5-1 | TGCGCCAGCAGCTTGGGACTAGCGGGGGGCCGGGAGACCCAGTACTTC | CASSLGLAGGRETQYF
NA | TRBJ2-1 | NA | TRBV6-5 | TGTGCCAGCAGTTACACCCAGACACGCTCCTACAATGAGCAGTTCTTC | CASSYTQTRSYNEQFF
TRBD2 | TRBJ2-7 | NA | TRBV5-6 | TGTGCCAGCAGCTCAGCTAGCGGGGGAGCCTCTTACGAGCAGTACTTC | CASSSASGGASYEQYF
NA | TRBJ2-6 | NA | TRBV5-1 | TGCGCCAGCAGCCTGGCGGGGTCTGGGGCCAACGTCCTGACTTTC | CASSLAGSGANVLTF
TRBD1 | TRBJ2-5 | once | TRBV7-7 | TGTGCCAGCAGCCGTGGACAGGGTTTCGAGACCCAGTACTTC | CASSRGQGFETQYF
TRBD2 | TRBJ2-1 | NA | TRBV2 | TGTGCCAGCAGTGAAGGGGGGGGTATCAGCTCCTACAATGAGCAGTTCTTC | CASSEGGGISSYNEQFF
NA | TRBJ2-7 | NA | TRBV6-1 | TGTGCCAGCAGGGCCCGTTACTACGAGCAGTACTTC | CASRARYYEQYF
NA | TRBJ2-3 | NA | TRBV29-1 | TGCAGCGTAAGCCGGGGCACAGATACGCAGTATTTT | CSVSRGTDTQYF
TRBD1 | TRBJ1-1 | NA | TRBV7-9 | TGTGCCAGCAGATACAGGGGGGCTGAAGCTTTCTTT | CASRYRGAEAFF
NA | TRBJ2-7 | NA | TRBV14 | TGTGCCAGCAGCCAAGAACACCTTGAAGGGTACGAGCAGTACTTC | CASSQEHLEGYEQYF
TRBD2 | TRBJ2-7 | once | TRBV2 | TGTGCCAGCAGGCAGGGTACTAGCGGGTCCTACGAGCAGTACTTC | CASRQGTSGSYEQYF
NA | TRBJ2-4 | once | TRBV5-1 | TGCGCCAGCAGCTTGGCGGGGCGAGACATTCAGTACTTC | CASSLAGRDIQYF
TRBD2 | TRBJ2-1 | few | TRBV6-1 | TGTGCCAGCGGGGCACTAGCGACCAATGAGCAGTTCTTC | CASGALATNEQFF
NA | TRBJ1-5 | NA | TRBV5-3 | TGTGCCAGCAGCTTGGGGGTGGATCAGCCCCAGCATTTT | CASSLGVDQPQHF